This T cell receptor beta chain derives from a study of T cells expressing NK-cell markers. Study overall: It was sorted CD3+CD56-NKG2C+, CD3+CD56+NKG2C- and CD3+CD56+NKG2C+ T cells that provided the TCR beta repertoires.

TCR beta cDNA was generated via 5'RACE template switching incorporating UMIs. TCRdb derives one entry per CDR3 protein from the 5' RACE reads, leaving out DNA. Recorded for this sample: 500,000 to 600,000 distinct CDR3 sequences. CDR3 length: 16 residues. Germline CDR1 is DFQATT and CDR2 is SNEGSKA (reference sequence). Notes on the study in general: Expanded NKG2C+ T cell clones had unclear HCMV specificity.

A note on this clonotype: The antigen is not known.

Material: blood T cells: a sorted CD56 or NKG2C T cell subset, CD4+ or CD8+ T cells, or bulk PBMC T cells (not recorded which). The clonotype originates from a man between 18 and 35 years old in good health. The chain uses TRBV20-1 and TRBJ2-1; TCRdb returns TRBD2, unconfirmable since there is no DNA. The CDR3 here is CSASRLGSGSYNEQFF.